The present entry profiles one T cell receptor (beta chain) with its context. The antigen is not known. This record belongs to a study of cytomegalovirus exposure and HLA in healthy donors. Whole-study context: Among about 400 genotyped donors, around 81% fell in the Caucasian-associated ancestry cluster. Study results and caveats: In a later analysis, TCR beta V- and J-gene trimming was associated with a missense DCLRE1C variant. An Asian-associated ancestry cluster reportedly showed fewer N-insertions than the approximately 600-donor mean in a later analysis.

Germline CDR1 and CDR2: SGHVS and FQNEAQ. The CDR3 sequence is 14 residues long. V trimming: 1 base; J trimming: 6 bases; junction bases outside the gene matches: 4. Primers included in the PCR were 60 Vbeta and 13 Jbeta primers. Sequencing used immunoSEQ multiplex PCR; TCRdb keeps in-frame clones, though not all of them. This sample has approximately 160,000 clones; over 70% occur once, and the top ten carry around 7%. The source material was PBMCs. This rearrangement joins TRBV7-8 to TRBJ1-2, with 8 bases aligning to TRBD1. The sequence was obtained from a woman aged 40-49 years in good health and CMV-seropositive. In DNA, the CDR3 is TGTGCCAGCAGCTTAGATCAGGGGGCTCATGGCTACACCTTC. It yields the protein CASSLDQGAHGYTF.